This is a list of T cell receptor beta chains from one sample in a study of blood T cell dynamics during melanoma immunotherapy. Here immunoSEQ multiplex PCR was the method, and the copy in TCRdb shows in-frame clones only, minus some. The top ten hold just under 55% of the sample, which has 3,500 to 5,500 clones, under 80% seen once. Sequenced here: blood, sampled from a patient treated with checkpoint blockade. The receptors stem from a human donor with melanoma. Both conserved end residues are part of each CDR3. D genes are given only for firm matches. Clone size is shown for a subset of rows, as once, few, many or a class of expanded clone.

CDR3 protein,CDR3 DNA,D gene,V gene,clone size,J gene
CASSSTGAGANVLTF,TGTGCCAGCAGCTCTACAGGGGCCGGGGCCAACGTCCTGACTTTC,TRBD1,TRBV7-3,.,TRBJ2-6
CASSYDRAYGYTF,TGTGCCAGCAGCTACGACAGGGCCTATGGCTACACCTTC,TRBD1,TRBV5-6,.,TRBJ1-2
CASSLRVAGSYEQYF,TGTGCCAGCAGCCTGCGGGTAGCGGGGTCCTACGAGCAGTACTTC,TRBD2,TRBV4-2,.,TRBJ2-7
CATSRDKGAAGGYTF,TGTGCCACCAGCAGAGATAAGGGGGCAGCGGGTGGCTACACCTTC,TRBD1,TRBV15,.,TRBJ1-2
CASNDRDREFVNIQYF,TGTGCCAGCAATGACCGGGACAGGGAATTTGTGAACATTCAGTACTTC,TRBD1,TRBV5-5,.,TRBJ2-4
CASTAEGPSTGELFF,TGCGCCAGCACTGCTGAGGGCCCGAGCACCGGGGAGCTGTTTTTT,.,TRBV5-1,.,TRBJ2-2
CASSAQGGELFF,TGTGCCAGCAGTGCACAGGGCGGGGAGCTGTTTTTT,.,TRBV6-5,few,TRBJ2-2
CASRQGSGYTF,TGTGCCAGCAGACAGGGTTCTGGCTACACCTTC,.,TRBV6-1,.,TRBJ1-2
CASVEGGRREQYF,TGTGCCAGTGTTGAGGGGGGCCGACGCGAGCAGTACTTC,.,TRBV7-1,.,TRBJ2-7
CASRLDRNTEAFF,TGTGCCAGCAGACTAGACAGGAACACTGAAGCTTTCTTT,.,TRBV5-6,.,TRBJ1-1
CASSLGQGSTDTQYF,TGTGCCAGCAGCCTCGGACAGGGAAGCACAGATACGCAGTATTTT,TRBD1,TRBV7-9,.,TRBJ2-3
CASSIVTGGLNQPQHF,TGTGCCAGTAGTATAGTGACAGGGGGGCTCAATCAGCCCCAGCATTTT,TRBD1,TRBV19,.,TRBJ1-5
CASTIAGGNTGELFF,TGTGCCAGCACCATAGCGGGGGGGAACACCGGGGAGCTGTTTTTT,TRBD2,TRBV6-1,.,TRBJ2-2
CASSIQGYTDTQYF,TGTGCCAGTAGTATACAGGGGTACACAGATACGCAGTATTTT,.,TRBV19,.,TRBJ2-3
CASSFGTGNNSPLHF,TGTGCCAGCAGTTTCGGGACAGGGAATAATTCACCCCTCCACTTT,TRBD1,TRBV27,.,TRBJ1-6
CASTRVRDNSPLHF,TGTGCCAGCACAAGGGTCCGGGATAATTCACCCCTCCACTTT,.,TRBV6-1,.,TRBJ1-6
CSAGQGYETQYF,TGCAGCGCTGGACAGGGCTATGAGACCCAGTACTTC,TRBD1,TRBV29-1,.,TRBJ2-5
CASSYSGLAASYEQYF,TGTGCCAGCAGTTACTCTGGACTAGCGGCCTCCTACGAGCAGTACTTC,TRBD2,TRBV6-5,.,TRBJ2-7
CSARRVYGYTF,TGCAGTGCTAGGAGGGTCTATGGCTACACCTTC,.,TRBV20-1,.,TRBJ1-2
CASSLSIGGYGYTF,TGTGCCAGCAGTTTATCGATCGGTGGGTATGGCTACACCTTC,.,TRBV27,few,TRBJ1-2
CASTQLGQGAPEAFF,TGTGCCAGCACCCAATTGGGGCAGGGGGCCCCTGAAGCTTTCTTT,TRBD1,TRBV6-1,once,TRBJ1-1
CASSPGTSGGDKQFF,TGCGCCAGCAGCCCAGGGACTAGCGGGGGGGATAAGCAGTTCTTC,TRBD2,TRBV5-1,.,TRBJ2-1
CASSRGTGNEKLFF,TGTGCCAGCAGCCGAGGGACAGGGAATGAAAAACTGTTTTTT,TRBD1,TRBV14,.,TRBJ1-4
CASTSGTTDTQYF,TGTGCCAGCACCTCAGGGACCACAGATACGCAGTATTTT,.,TRBV6-5,.,TRBJ2-3
CASSSDVNQPQHF,TGTGCCAGTTCATCTGACGTAAATCAGCCCCAGCATTTT,.,TRBV7-2,few,TRBJ1-5
CASRGEGRNQPQHF,TGCGCCAGCAGGGGGGAAGGGCGCAATCAGCCCCAGCATTTT,.,TRBV10-2,once,TRBJ1-5
CASSLEGRASNYGYTF,TGTGCCAGCAGCTTAGAGGGGAGAGCTTCTAACTATGGCTACACCTTC,.,TRBV11-3,.,TRBJ1-2
CAWIWGVPDLVNNYGYTF,TGTGCCTGGATATGGGGGGTACCGGACCTCGTCAATAACTATGGCTACACCTTC,.,TRBV30,few,TRBJ1-2
CASSFWGRPPYEQYF,TGTGCCAGCAGTTTCTGGGGGCGGCCACCCTACGAGCAGTACTTC,.,TRBV28,.,TRBJ2-7
CAWSGAAGDVNEQFF,TGTGCCTGGAGTGGGGCGGCGGGGGACGTCAATGAGCAGTTCTTC,TRBD2,TRBV30,.,TRBJ2-1
CASSQDGSAGSSGNTIYF,TGCGCCAGCAGCCAAGACGGGTCGGCAGGGAGCTCTGGAAACACCATATATTTT,.,TRBV4-1,.,TRBJ1-3
CASSGRQGSTEAFF,TGTGCCAGCAGCGGCCGACAGGGGTCCACTGAAGCTTTCTTT,TRBD1,TRBV9,.,TRBJ1-1
CASSYQQNQPQHF,TGTGCCAGCAGTTACCAGCAGAATCAGCCCCAGCATTTT,.,TRBV6-5,.,TRBJ1-5
CASSPRDPPDYGYTF,TGTGCCAGCTCACCTCGGGACCCACCCGACTATGGCTACACCTTC,.,TRBV18,large,TRBJ1-2
CASSVVDAANYGYTF,TGTGCCAGCAGCGTAGTAGACGCGGCTAACTATGGCTACACCTTC,.,TRBV9,few,TRBJ1-2
CASSISAGEAFF,TGTGCCAGTAGTATTTCCGCAGGGGAAGCTTTCTTT,.,TRBV19,.,TRBJ1-1
CASSWGDYQETQYF,TGCGCCAGCAGCTGGGGGGACTACCAAGAGACCCAGTACTTC,.,TRBV5-1,.,TRBJ2-5
CASSQDFRNTGELFF,TGTGCCAGCAGCCAAGATTTTCGAAACACCGGGGAGCTGTTTTTT,.,TRBV4-2,few,TRBJ2-2
CASSYHGPDSSGNTIYF,TGTGCCAGCAGTTATCATGGTCCAGACTCCTCTGGAAACACCATATATTTT,.,TRBV6-9,once,TRBJ1-3
CASSYSISVIQETQYF,TGTGCCAGCAGTTACTCGATTTCGGTAATCCAAGAGACCCAGTACTTC,.,TRBV6-5,.,TRBJ2-5
CASSQDRTRGDEQFF,TGCGCCAGCAGCCAAGATCGGACTAGAGGGGATGAGCAGTTCTTC,TRBD2,TRBV4-3,.,TRBJ2-1
CASSASSTPPYGYTF,TGTGCCAGCAGTGCCTCCTCGACCCCCCCCTATGGCTACACCTTC,.,TRBV2,few,TRBJ1-2
CASSQGTFSGNTIYF,TGCGCCAGCAGCCAAGGGACGTTCTCTGGAAACACCATATATTTT,.,TRBV4-1,.,TRBJ1-3
CASSQGPGRDTEAFF,TGTGCCAGCAGCCAGGGCCCTGGACGGGACACTGAAGCTTTCTTT,.,TRBV4-2,.,TRBJ1-1
CASSVSLSYEQYF,TGTGCCAGCAGCGTAAGCCTATCCTACGAGCAGTACTTC,.,TRBV9,.,TRBJ2-7
CASSPRKGTIGELFF,TGTGCCAGCTCACCACGAAAGGGAACAATCGGGGAGCTGTTTTTT,.,TRBV18,.,TRBJ2-2
CASSLLGYEQYF,TGTGCCAGCAGCTTGTTGGGTTACGAGCAGTACTTC,.,TRBV5-5,once,TRBJ2-7
CASSAQGGTEAFF,TGTGCCAGCAGTGCTCAAGGGGGCACTGAAGCTTTCTTT,.,TRBV27,few,TRBJ1-1
CASSSSGGARDEQFF,TGTGCCAGCAGCTCTAGCGGGGGGGCTAGGGATGAGCAGTTCTTC,TRBD2,TRBV7-3,.,TRBJ2-1
CSVEGPTGELFF,TGCAGCGTTGAAGGGCCCACCGGGGAGCTGTTTTTT,.,TRBV29-1,.,TRBJ2-2
CASSQGQFNYGYTF,TGCGCCAGCAGCCAGGGCCAGTTTAACTATGGCTACACCTTC,.,TRBV4-3,.,TRBJ1-2
CASSFGTINEQFF,TGTGCCAGCAGCTTTGGGACAATCAATGAGCAGTTCTTC,.,TRBV5-6,once,TRBJ2-1
CASSQDAGTTGNTIYF,TGCGCCAGCAGCCAAGACGCGGGGACAACTGGAAACACCATATATTTT,.,TRBV4-3,.,TRBJ1-3
CASSHPTGLDTGELFF,TGTGCCAGCAGCCACCCGACAGGGCTTGACACCGGGGAGCTGTTTTTT,TRBD1,TRBV4-2,.,TRBJ2-2
CASSLSVSTDTQYF,TGCGCCAGCAGCTTGAGCGTATCCACAGATACGCAGTATTTT,.,TRBV5-1,.,TRBJ2-3
CASSLYNREGTEAFF,TGTGCCAGCAGCTTATATAACAGGGAGGGAACTGAAGCTTTCTTT,.,TRBV7-9,.,TRBJ1-1
CASSPRRYYEQFF,TGTGCCAGTAGCCCCCGGAGGTACTATGAGCAGTTCTTC,.,TRBV19,once,TRBJ2-1
CAIKDPNTEAFF,TGTGCCATCAAGGACCCGAACACTGAAGCTTTCTTT,.,TRBV10-3,.,TRBJ1-1
CASSLRTLETEAFF,TGTGCCAGCAGCTTACGGACATTGGAAACTGAAGCTTTCTTT,.,TRBV7-9,.,TRBJ1-1